The sequence of this T cell receptor (beta chain) was determined in a study of T cells in Graves' hyperthyroidism and ophthalmopathy. Researchers amplified the TCR beta CDR3 regions from RNA transcripts. Primed by the HTBI set, a first-round RT-PCR was run on the TCR CDR3. TCRdb re-derived calls from the multiplex PCR reads in MiXCR, one entry per CDR3 protein. The sample lists under 350,000 distinct CDR3 sequences, more than 15% seen once, with around 61% in the top ten. Not enrolled were patients with uncontrolled infection, other autoimmune disease, pregnancy or lactation. PBMCs came from 10 ml fresh peripheral blood. Study outcomes and limitations: Progression to ophthalmopathy was predicted a median of approximately 6.4 months early. Ophthalmopathy was separated from stable hyperthyroidism by a 13 V-J model.

CDR3 length equals 16 residues. V was trimmed by 2 bases and J by 2 bases, leaving 15 bases between them. CDR1 MNHNY and CDR2 SVGAGI come from the germline V gene (reference sequence). This clonotype came up many times. Its cognate antigen is unknown. The receptor's source is an older woman with Graves' ophthalmopathy. This chain connects TRBV6-6 to TRBJ2-5; a weak D match, TRBD1 (6 bases). The sequenced sample consisted of blood. CDR3 in DNA: TGTGCCAGCAGTTACCTCACAGGGTTTGGTCAAGAGACCCAGTACTTC. This gives the protein CASSYLTGFGQETQYF.